The source of this TCR beta chain is a study of T cells after yellow fever vaccination. Study-wide context: Any fraction with a low cell number was prepared using SMART-Seq v4 Ultra Low Input.

This clonotype has just a few counts. TCRdb redid the calling of the 5' RACE reads with MiXCR, one entry per CDR3 protein. In the table there are approximately 610,000 distinct CDR3 sequences, 17% of which are singletons. Looked up from germline, CDR1 is SNHLY and CDR2 is FYNNEI. This CDR3 spans 15 amino acids. V shed 6 bases and J 4 bases; nucleotides not matched to a gene: 9. The specimen was PBMCs, collected about 5 days after the first yellow fever vaccination. The genes are TRBV2 and TRBJ2-1; 7 bases map to TRBD2. The clonotype was recovered from a man aged 18 to 30 who received the YFV17D yellow fever vaccine. CDR3 region: CASRGSGGSYNEQFF. The DNA of the CDR3 is TGTGCCAGCAGAGGCTCGGGGGGAAGTTACAATGAGCAGTTCTTC.